These T cell receptor beta chains were read from a single sample in a study of T-cell memory formation after mild COVID-19. A single record per CDR3 protein comes from TCRdb applying MiXCR to the 5' RACE reads. Found here are fewer than 450,000 distinct CDR3 sequences, approximately 21% of them singletons; the top ten hold around 13%. The sequenced sample consisted of PBMCs or a T cell subset sorted from them (not recorded which). These receptors all stem from an adult woman who had mild COVID-19 (a few samples of this study predate the infection). Cell type and time point are not known. Each CDR3 is given with its conserved first and last residue. A D gene is named only where the DNA matches it firmly. Size is stated for part of the rows, as once, few or many counts, or as a class when the clone is expanded.

abundance,v_gene,j_gene,d_gene,CDR3nt,CDR3aa
-,TRBV11-1,TRBJ1-1,-,TGTGCCAGCAGCTTACGGGCCCTGACGGGGAACACTGAAGCTTTCTTT,CASSLRALTGNTEAFF
-,TRBV27,TRBJ2-5,TRBD1,TGTGCCAGCAGTGGACGACAGGGCATCGGGGAGACCCAGTACTTC,CASSGRQGIGETQYF
-,TRBV6-1,TRBJ2-1,TRBD1,TGTGCCGCAAGAGAGGGGGCCTTCTCCTACAATGAGCAGTTCTTC,CAAREGAFSYNEQFF
-,TRBV29-1,TRBJ1-1,TRBD1,TGCAGCGTTGTATCGGGACAGGGGGCTGTCACTGAAGCTTTCTTT,CSVVSGQGAVTEAFF
-,TRBV7-2,TRBJ2-4,-,TGTGCCAGCAGCTTACACCCTGACGACATTCAGTACTTC,CASSLHPDDIQYF
-,TRBV2,TRBJ1-1,-,TGTGCCAGCAGTAACACGAACACTGAAGCTTTCTTT,CASSNTNTEAFF
few,TRBV12-3/TRBV12-4,TRBJ1-3,-,TGTGCCAGCAGTGGGAGGGGAAGTGGAAACACCATATATTTT,CASSGRGSGNTIYF
few,TRBV7-6,TRBJ1-4,-,TGTGCCAGCAGCCCCGCCCCCATGGGAAAACTGTTTTTT,CASSPAPMGKLFF
-,TRBV11-3,TRBJ1-2,-,TGTGCCAGCAGCTTAGATCAAAGAGGGTCCTTGAAGTACACCTTC,CASSLDQRGSLKYTF
-,TRBV20-1,TRBJ2-5,-,TGCAGTGCTAGAGATATTAGCGCGGGAGAGACCCAGTACTTC,CSARDISAGETQYF
-,TRBV6-6,TRBJ2-5,TRBD1,TGTGCCAGCAGTTACTCCGATGGGACAGGGAGGCGTGAGACCCAGTACTTC,CASSYSDGTGRRETQYF
-,TRBV19,TRBJ2-5,-,TGTGCCAGTAGTGCATCTCGGGAGACCCAGTACTTC,CASSASRETQYF
few,TRBV5-6,TRBJ1-2,-,TGTGCCAGCAGCTTGGGGGGGCCTGGCTACACCTTC,CASSLGGPGYTF
-,TRBV7-8,TRBJ1-1,-,TGTGCCAGCAGCCCCAGGGACGGGGGCACTGAAGCTTTCTTT,CASSPRDGGTEAFF
-,TRBV5-1,TRBJ1-1,-,TGCGCCAGCAGCAACCGGGACCTAGGTGACACTGAAGCTTTCTTT,CASSNRDLGDTEAFF
-,TRBV29-1,TRBJ2-7,TRBD2,TGCAGCGGTCGGACTAGCGGGAGCTCCTACGAGCAGTACTTC,CSGRTSGSSYEQYF
-,TRBV30,TRBJ1-5,-,TGTGCCTGGAGTTCCCCCCCCGCTCAGCCCCAGCATTTT,CAWSSPPAQPQHF
-,TRBV25-1,TRBJ2-7,TRBD2,TGTGCCAGCAGTGAGCCTAGCGGGAGCCACGAGCAGTACTTC,CASSEPSGSHEQYF
few,TRBV5-6,TRBJ2-2,-,TGTGCCAGCAGCTTGCGTTCAGGGAACTACGGGGAGCTGTTTTTT,CASSLRSGNYGELFF
few,TRBV5-8,TRBJ1-5,-,TGTGCCAGCAGCTTTTTTGGCAGAAATCAGCCCCAGCATTTT,CASSFFGRNQPQHF
few,TRBV5-1,TRBJ1-1,-,TGCGCCAGCAGCTGGGGACGGACATCGAACACTGAAGCTTTCTTT,CASSWGRTSNTEAFF
few,TRBV7-6,TRBJ1-5,-,TGTGCCAGCAGCTTACTGGGGAGTCAGCCCCAGCATTTT,CASSLLGSQPQHF
-,TRBV4-1,TRBJ2-2,TRBD1,TGCGCCAGCAGCCAAAGCGGGACAGGGCAGAACACCGGGGAGCTGTTTTTT,CASSQSGTGQNTGELFF
few,TRBV12-3/TRBV12-4,TRBJ1-3,-,TGTGCCAGCAGTTTTGGGCCACAGGGATTACTCTCTGGAAACACCATATATTTT,CASSFGPQGLLSGNTIYF
-,TRBV29-1,TRBJ2-3,TRBD1,TGCAGCGTTGGGCCGGGACAGGGGCGGACAGATACGCAGTATTTT,CSVGPGQGRTDTQYF
few,TRBV4-1,TRBJ2-2,-,TGCGCCAGCAGCCTGGAAACCCGCACCGGGGAGCTGTTTTTT,CASSLETRTGELFF
few,TRBV12-3/TRBV12-4,TRBJ1-1,-,TGTGCCAGCAGTTTCTCGACAGCGGGAGCTTTCTTT,CASSFSTAGAFF
few,TRBV7-6,TRBJ1-1,-,TGTGCCAGCAGCAGGGGGGGCAGGACGAACACTGAAGCTTTCTTT,CASSRGGRTNTEAFF
-,TRBV6-5,TRBJ2-3,-,TGTGCCAGCCGGTTGACTAGCACAGATACGCAGTATTTT,CASRLTSTDTQYF
-,TRBV2,TRBJ2-3,-,TGTGCCAGCTGCCCAATGGTCAGCACAGATACGCAGTATTTT,CASCPMVSTDTQYF
few,TRBV3-1,TRBJ1-1,-,TGTGCCAGCAGCCAAGTTCCGAGGTACGGTGAAGCTTTCTTT,CASSQVPRYGEAFF
few,TRBV9,TRBJ2-3,-,TGTGCCAGCAGCGTGCCGGGGGCCACAGATACGCAGTATTTT,CASSVPGATDTQYF
few,TRBV24-1,TRBJ2-1,-,TGTGCCACCCGGAATTACTACAATGAGCAGTTCTTC,CATRNYYNEQFF
-,TRBV7-9,TRBJ2-2,TRBD2,TGTGCCAGCAGCTCCCCCACTAGCGGGAGTACGACCGGGGAGCTGTTTTTT,CASSSPTSGSTTGELFF
few,TRBV20-1,TRBJ2-7,TRBD1,TGCAGTGCTGGACAGGGAAACCTCGAGCAGTACTTC,CSAGQGNLEQYF
-,TRBV4-2,TRBJ2-1,-,TGTGCCAGCAGCGGGACGTACTACAATGAGCAGTTCTTC,CASSGTYYNEQFF
few,TRBV27,TRBJ2-7,-,TGTGCCAGCAGTTTATCCTCTGAAGGGACGGGATTCTCCTACGAGCAGTACTTC,CASSLSSEGTGFSYEQYF